This T cell receptor (beta chain) comes out of a study of control samples from healthy donors and cancer patients. This CDR3 comprises 14 residues. Trimming cost V 4 bases and J 4 bases, with 11 bases left between them. From germline, CDR1 is SGDLS and CDR2 YYNGEE. TCRdb's table, derived via immunoSEQ multiplex PCR, lists solely in-frame clones and lacks some. The repertoire consists of fewer than 150,000 clones, with 75% to 95% occurring once and the leading ten covering approximately 8.6%. The sequence was collected from a man younger than 35 in good health. Input material: blood. V gene TRBV9 combines with J gene TRBJ1-4, with D possibly TRBD1 on 5 matching bases. The CDR3 DNA reads TGTGCCAGCAGCCCGGGACGGATTAATGAAAAACTGTTTTTT. Translated, it gives CASSPGRINEKLFF.